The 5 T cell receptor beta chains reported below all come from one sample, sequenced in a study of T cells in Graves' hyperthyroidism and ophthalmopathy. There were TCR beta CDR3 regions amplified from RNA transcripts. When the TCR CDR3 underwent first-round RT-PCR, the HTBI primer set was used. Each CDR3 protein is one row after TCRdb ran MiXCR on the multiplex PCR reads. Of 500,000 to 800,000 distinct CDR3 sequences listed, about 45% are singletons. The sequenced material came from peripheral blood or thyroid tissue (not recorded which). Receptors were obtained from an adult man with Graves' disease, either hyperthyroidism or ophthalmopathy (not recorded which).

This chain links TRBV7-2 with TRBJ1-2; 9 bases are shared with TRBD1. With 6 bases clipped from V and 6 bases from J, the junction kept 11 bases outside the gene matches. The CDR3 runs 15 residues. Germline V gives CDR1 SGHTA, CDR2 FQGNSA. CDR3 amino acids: CASSLGQGEIHGYTF. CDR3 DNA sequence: TGTGCCAGCAGTTTGGGACAGGGAGAAATACATGGCTACACCTTC.

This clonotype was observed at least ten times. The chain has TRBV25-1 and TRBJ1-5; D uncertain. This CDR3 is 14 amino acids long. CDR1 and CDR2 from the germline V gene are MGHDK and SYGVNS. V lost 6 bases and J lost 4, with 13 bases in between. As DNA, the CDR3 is TGTGCCAGCAGGGACTTTTCCTCGAATCAGCCCCAGCATTTT. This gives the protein CASRDFSSNQPQHF.

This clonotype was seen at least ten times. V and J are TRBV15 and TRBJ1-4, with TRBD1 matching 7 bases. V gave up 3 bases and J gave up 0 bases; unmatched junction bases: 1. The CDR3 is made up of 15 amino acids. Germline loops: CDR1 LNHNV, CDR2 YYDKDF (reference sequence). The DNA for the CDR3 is TGTGCCACCAGCAGGGACAGGTCAACTAATGAAAAACTGTTTTTT. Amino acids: CATSRDRSTNEKLFF.

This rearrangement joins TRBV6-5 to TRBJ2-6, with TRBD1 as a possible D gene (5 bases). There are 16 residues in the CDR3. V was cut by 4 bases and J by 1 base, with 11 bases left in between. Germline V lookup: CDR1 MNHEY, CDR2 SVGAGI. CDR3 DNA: TGTGCCAGCAGTTTAACTGCAGGGTCTGGGGCCAACGTCCTGACTTTC. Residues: CASSLTAGSGANVLTF.

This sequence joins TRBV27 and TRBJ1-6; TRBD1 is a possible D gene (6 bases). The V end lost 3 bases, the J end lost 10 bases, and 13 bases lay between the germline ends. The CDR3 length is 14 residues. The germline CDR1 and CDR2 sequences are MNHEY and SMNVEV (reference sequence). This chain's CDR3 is CASSLTGTISPLHF. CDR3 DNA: TGTGCCAGCAGTTTGACCGGGACAATCTCACCCCTCCACTTT.